In its sample, the clone carrying this TCR beta chain was seen many times. Its antigen is unknown. Germline lookup yields CDR1 GTSNPN and CDR2 SVGIG (reference sequence). This CDR3 has 15 residues. V was trimmed by 2 bases and J by 1 base, leaving 12 bases between them. One heparinised blood draw, averaging approximately 120 mL, came from each donor. The data are from a study of beta chain features in type 1 diabetes. Across the study: Healthy donors resembled patients in age, gender and cell yields.

The study, taken as a whole, reports: Among patients, naive, central memory and Treg TCRB repertoires appeared more similar than among healthy donors.

Of the isolated RNA, all was reverse transcribed, and so the sequenced material was expressed TCRB transcripts. Some clones are missing from TCRdb's copy, which holds only in-frame ones; the method was immunoSEQ multiplex PCR. Counted here are some 150,000 clones, 8% to 13% occurring once; the ten biggest clones make up 1.3%. This rearrangement joins TRBV30 to TRBJ1-5; possible D gene TRBD1, 5 bases. The sample comprised naive CD4+ T cells from blood. The receptor comes from a man younger than 35 in good health. The CDR3 spells CAWSIGGGSNQPQHF. CDR3 nucleotide sequence: TGTGCCTGGAGTATCGGGGGAGGAAGCAATCAGCCCCAGCATTTT.